These 19 T cell receptor beta chains were sequenced from one sample in a study of cytomegalovirus exposure and HLA in healthy donors. Amplification used 60 Vbeta primers and 13 Jbeta primers. Sequencing was performed with immunoSEQ multiplex PCR; in TCRdb, only in-frame clones are kept and a portion is missing. Of 150,000 to 200,000 clones in the sample, approximately 80% were seen once. The material sequenced was PBMCs. The receptors originated from a woman in her late teens or twenties in good health and CMV-seropositive.

CDR3 nucleotide sequence: TGTGCCTGGAGTGTCCTTTCCCGGGACAGTTCTACCCTCCACTTT. Its protein is CAWSVLSRDSSTLHF. V is TRBV30 and J is TRBJ1-6; 7 nucleotides agree with TRBD1. The germline V gene encodes CDR1 GTSNPN and CDR2 SVGIG (reference sequence). This CDR3 is built from 15 residues. V gave up 0 bases and J gave up 14 bases; unmatched junction bases: 13.

This rearrangement joins TRBV9 to TRBJ1-1; TRBD1 matches at 8 bases. The CDR3 runs 13 residues. V lost 7 bases and J lost 0; bases outside the gene matches: 2. CDR1 is SGDLS and CDR2 is YYNGEE in the germline V gene. Here the CDR3 reads CASAQGVNTEAFF. The CDR3 DNA reads TGTGCCAGCGCACAGGGGGTGAACACTGAAGCTTTCTTT.

This clone is a singleton in its sample. The genes are TRBV7-9 and TRBJ2-3; D is possibly TRBD1 (6 bases). The CDR3 covers 14 residues. Trimming shortened V by 7 bases and J by 0 bases, and 11 bases separated the two germline ends. The germline V gene has CDR1 SEHNR and CDR2 FQNEAQ (reference sequence). The DNA for the CDR3 is TGTGCCAGCACCAAAGGACAGAGCACAGATACGCAGTATTTT. Amino acids: CASTKGQSTDTQYF.

In this sample, this clone turned up a few times. In the same sample, other DNA sequences code for this CDR3. The chain employs TRBV6-4 and TRBJ2-3, with TRBD2 as a possible D gene (7 bases). The CDR3 extends over 14 amino acids. Trimming removed 2 bases from V and 2 bases from J, with 8 bases in between. Germline loops: CDR1 MRHNA, CDR2 SNTAGT. The DNA of the CDR3 is TGTGCCAGCAGTGACGGGGGGGCCACAGATACGCAGTATTTT. This translates into CASSDGGATDTQYF.

This chain connects TRBV19 to TRBJ1-2; the match to TRBD1 covers 11 bases. CDR3 length: 14 amino acids. Germline CDR1 and CDR2: LNHDA and SQIVND (reference sequence). Unmatched junction bases numbered 3, after V lost 3 bases and J lost 6 bases. Written as DNA, the CDR3 is TGTGCCAGTAGTATGGGGACAGGGGGGAATGGCTACACCTTC. Its protein product is CASSMGTGGNGYTF.

This chain joins TRBV5-6 and TRBJ2-5, with 14 nucleotides matching TRBD2. The J segment lost 0 bases and the V segment lost 4 bases, leaving 2 bases of the junction unmatched. CDR1 is SGHDT, CDR2 YYEEEE, per germline. The CDR3 totals 16 residues. CDR3: CASSGGLAGDQETQYF. DNA for the CDR3: TGTGCCAGCAGCGGGGGACTAGCGGGGGACCAAGAGACCCAGTACTTC. Full variable domain (missing parts from reference TRBV5-6 and TRBJ2-5): DAGVTQSPTHLIKTRGQQVTLRCSPKSGHDTVSWYQQALGQGPQFIFQYYEEEERQRGNFPDRFSGHQFPNYSSELNVNALLLGDSALYLCASSGGLAGDQETQYFGPGTRLLVL.

The rearrangement links TRBV6-6 to TRBJ2-7, with D unresolved. Germline V gives CDR1 MNHNY, CDR2 SVGAGI (reference sequence). V shed 4 bases and J shed 3 bases, with 10 bases lying between them. The CDR3 runs to 13 residues. As DNA, the CDR3 is TGTGCCAGCAGTTTAGTCAACCTCTACGAGCAGTACTTC. Its translation is CASSLVNLYEQYF.

The chain carries TRBV6-6 and TRBJ2-3, with D maybe TRBD2 (7 bases). The CDR3 is 14 amino acids. Trimming shortened V by 6 bases and J by 0 bases, and 10 bases separated the two germline ends. CDR1 is MNHNY and CDR2 is SVGAGI in the germline V gene (reference sequence). The CDR3 protein is CASSPGGSTDTQYF. CDR3 DNA sequence: TGTGCCAGCAGCCCGGGGGGCAGCACAGATACGCAGTATTTT.

As concerns this clone: Compared with germline, one end of the junction differs, possibly owing to a read error. The chain recombines TRBV7-9 with TRBJ2-7; 9 positions agree with TRBD1. The CDR3 is made up of 12 amino acids. Looked up from germline, CDR1 is SEHNR and CDR2 is FQNEAQ (reference sequence). The CDR3 DNA is TGTGCCAGCAGCTTAGGGGGGGACAGGGCCTTCTTC. Translation: CASSLGGDRAFF. The variable domain in full, completed from reference TRBV7-9 and TRBJ2-7, reads DTGVSQNPRHKITKRGQNVTFRCDPISEHNRLYWYRQTLGQGPEFLTYFQNEAQLEKSRLLSDRFSAERPKGSFSTLEIQRTEQGDSAMYLCASSLGGDRAFFGPGTRLTVT.

This clone occurred once. The rearrangement joins TRBV9 to TRBJ1-2; D is perhaps TRBD1 (5 bases). Germline-derived CDR1 and CDR2 are SGDLS and YYNGEE. V gave up 3 bases and J gave up 3 bases, with 21 bases separating them. The CDR3 consists of 17 residues. CDR3 DNA sequence: TGTGCCAGCAGCGGACAGAGCCAGTGGGGCTCTGACTATGGCTACACCTTC. It translates to CASSGQSQWGSDYGYTF. The full variable domain, rest sourced from reference TRBV9 and TRBJ1-2, is DSGVTQTPKHLITATGQRVTLRCSPRSGDLSVYWYQQSLDQGLQFLIQYYNGEERAKGNILERFSAQQFPDLHSELNLSSLELGDSALYFCASSGQSQWGSDYGYTFGSGTRLTVV.

This clone was seen a few times. The chain carries TRBV7-8 and TRBJ2-5, with D possibly being TRBD2 (6 bases). The CDR3 is made up of 15 amino acids. The germline V gene encodes CDR1 SGHVS and CDR2 FQNEAQ. Trimming shortened V by 5 bases and J by 1 base, and 14 bases separated the two germline ends. Here the CDR3 DNA reads TGTGCCAGCAGCGCGACTAGAGTAGGCCAAGAGACCCAGTACTTC. This gives the protein CASSATRVGQETQYF.

The chain carries TRBV5-4 and TRBJ2-1; D not resolved. CDR3 length: 13 residues. V lost 4 bases to trimming and J lost 7 bases, with 12 bases between them. The germline CDR1 and CDR2 sequences are SGHNT and YYREEE (reference sequence). CDR3 DNA: TGTGCCAGCAGCGGTGCTAGTAGGAATGAGCAGTTCTTC. Translated: CASSGASRNEQFF.

The chain carries TRBV2 and TRBJ2-1; 10 bases are shared with TRBD2. Per the germline V gene, CDR1 is SNHLY and CDR2 is FYNNEI. The CDR3 spans 14 residues. After removal of 8 bases from V and 4 bases from J, the junction contained 5 bases not matched to a gene. CDR3 sequence: CASVGTSVYNEQFF. The CDR3 nucleotides are TGTGCCAGCGTGGGGACTAGCGTTTACAATGAGCAGTTCTTC. Supplemented by reference TRBV2 and TRBJ2-1, the full variable domain reads EPEVTQTPSHQVTQMGQEVILRCVPISNHLYFYWYRQILGQKVEFLVSFYNNEISEKSEIFDDQFSVERPDGSNFTLKIRSTKLEDSAMYFCASVGTSVYNEQFFGPGTRLTVL.

The V and J genes are TRBV2 and TRBJ2-1, with a possible D match to TRBD2 (6 bases). Between the trimmed V and J ends, which lost 2 bases and 9 bases, there was a span of 17 bases. The CDR3 spans 15 residues. CDR1 and CDR2 from the germline V gene are SNHLY and FYNNEI. The CDR3 protein is CASSERAGRGGEQFF. For the CDR3, the DNA is TGTGCCAGCAGTGAAAGAGCGGGCCGGGGAGGTGAGCAGTTCTTC.

This clone was observed a handful of times. This chain connects TRBV6-1 to TRBJ1-5; a weak D match, TRBD1 (5 bases). Germline CDR1 reads MNHNS; CDR2 reads SASEGT. V lost 6 bases, J lost 6 bases, and 18 bases lay in between. The CDR3 is 15 residues long. The CDR3 region has the DNA TGTGCCAGCAGCCCAGACGGGGGTTTGTTTCAGCCCCAGCATTTT. Translated, it gives CASSPDGGLFQPQHF.

The chain couples TRBV2 to TRBJ2-4; the D gene is possibly TRBD2 (6 bases). CDR3 length: 15 amino acids. Per germline, CDR1 SNHLY and CDR2 FYNNEI. Trimming pared 3 bases from V and 0 bases from J, leaving 9 bases between. The chain's CDR3 is CASSDAGRAKNIQYF. For the CDR3, the DNA is TGTGCCAGCAGTGATGCGGGACGAGCCAAAAACATTCAGTACTTC.

The V and J genes are TRBV18 and TRBJ1-3; D gene ambiguous. The CDR3 totals 14 residues. CDR1 is KGHSH and CDR2 is LQKENI in the germline V gene. V was cut by 2 bases and J by 3 bases, with 8 bases left in between. The CDR3 DNA sequence: TGTGCCAGCTCACCAACACCGAATGGAAACACCATATATTTT. This sequence encodes CASSPTPNGNTIYF.

This sequence joins TRBV7-2 and TRBJ2-3; D gene uncertain. CDR1 SGHTA and CDR2 FQGNSA come from the germline V gene. V gave up 4 bases and J gave up 1 base, with 6 bases separating them. This CDR3 has 13 amino acids. The CDR3 DNA follows: TGTGCCAGCAGCTGGTCGGGCACAGATACGCAGTATTTT. Residues: CASSWSGTDTQYF.

The rearrangement uses TRBV2 and TRBJ2-1, with D possibly TRBD2 on 7 matching bases. The CDR3 totals 16 residues. Trimming shortened V by 6 bases and J by 2 bases, and 17 bases separated the two germline ends. Germline CDR1 and CDR2: SNHLY and FYNNEI. The chain's CDR3 is CASRAGTPPAYNEQFF. CDR3 DNA: TGTGCCAGCAGAGCGGGGACACCCCCAGCCTACAATGAGCAGTTCTTC.